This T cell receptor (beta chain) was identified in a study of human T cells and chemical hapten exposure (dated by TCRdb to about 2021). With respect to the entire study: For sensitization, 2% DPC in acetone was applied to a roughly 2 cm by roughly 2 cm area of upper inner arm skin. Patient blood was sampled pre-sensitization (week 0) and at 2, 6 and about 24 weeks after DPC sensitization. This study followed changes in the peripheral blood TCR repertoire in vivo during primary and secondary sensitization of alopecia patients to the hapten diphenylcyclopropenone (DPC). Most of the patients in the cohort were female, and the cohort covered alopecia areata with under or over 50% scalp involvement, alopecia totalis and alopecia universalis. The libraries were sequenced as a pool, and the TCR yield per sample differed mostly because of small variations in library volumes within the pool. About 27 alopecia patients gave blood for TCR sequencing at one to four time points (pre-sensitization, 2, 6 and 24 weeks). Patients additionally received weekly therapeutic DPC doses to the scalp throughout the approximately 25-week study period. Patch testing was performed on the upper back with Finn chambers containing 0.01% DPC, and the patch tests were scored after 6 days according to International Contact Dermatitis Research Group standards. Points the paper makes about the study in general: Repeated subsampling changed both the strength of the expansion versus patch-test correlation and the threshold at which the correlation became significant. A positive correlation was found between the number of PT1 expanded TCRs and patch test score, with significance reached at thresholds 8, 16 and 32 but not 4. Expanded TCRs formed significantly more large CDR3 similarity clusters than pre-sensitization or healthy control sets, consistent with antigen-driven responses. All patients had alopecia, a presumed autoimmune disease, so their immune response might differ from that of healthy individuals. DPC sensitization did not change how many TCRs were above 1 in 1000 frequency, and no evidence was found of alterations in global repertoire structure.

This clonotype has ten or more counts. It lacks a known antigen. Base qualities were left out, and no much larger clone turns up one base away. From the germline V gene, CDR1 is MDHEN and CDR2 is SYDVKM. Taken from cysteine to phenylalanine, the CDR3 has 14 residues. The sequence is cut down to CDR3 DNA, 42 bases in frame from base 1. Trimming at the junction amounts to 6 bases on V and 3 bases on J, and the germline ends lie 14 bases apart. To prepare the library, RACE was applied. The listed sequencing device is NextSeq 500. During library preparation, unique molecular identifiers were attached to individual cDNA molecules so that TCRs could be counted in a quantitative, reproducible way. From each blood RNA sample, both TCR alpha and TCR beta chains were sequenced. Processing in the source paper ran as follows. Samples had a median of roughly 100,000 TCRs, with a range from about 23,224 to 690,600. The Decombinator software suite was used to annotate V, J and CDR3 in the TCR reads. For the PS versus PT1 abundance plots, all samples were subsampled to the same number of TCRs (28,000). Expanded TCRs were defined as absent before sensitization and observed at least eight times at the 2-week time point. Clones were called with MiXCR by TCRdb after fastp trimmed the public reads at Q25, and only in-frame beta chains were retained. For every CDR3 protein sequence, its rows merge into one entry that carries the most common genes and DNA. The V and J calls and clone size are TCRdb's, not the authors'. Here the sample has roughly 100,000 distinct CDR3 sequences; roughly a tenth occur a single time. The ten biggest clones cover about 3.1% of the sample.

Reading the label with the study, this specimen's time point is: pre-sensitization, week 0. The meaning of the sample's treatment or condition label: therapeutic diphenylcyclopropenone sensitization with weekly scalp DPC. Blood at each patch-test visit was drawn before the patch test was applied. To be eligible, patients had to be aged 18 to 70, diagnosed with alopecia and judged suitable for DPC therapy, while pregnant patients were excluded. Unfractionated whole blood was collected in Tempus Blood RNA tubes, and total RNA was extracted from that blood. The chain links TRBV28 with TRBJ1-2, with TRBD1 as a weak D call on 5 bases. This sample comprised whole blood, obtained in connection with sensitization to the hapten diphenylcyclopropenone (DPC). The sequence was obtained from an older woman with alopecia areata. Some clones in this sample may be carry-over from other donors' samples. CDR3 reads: CASRLGQGDYGYTF. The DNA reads TGTGCCAGCAGGCTGGGGCAGGGTGACTATGGCTACACCTTC.